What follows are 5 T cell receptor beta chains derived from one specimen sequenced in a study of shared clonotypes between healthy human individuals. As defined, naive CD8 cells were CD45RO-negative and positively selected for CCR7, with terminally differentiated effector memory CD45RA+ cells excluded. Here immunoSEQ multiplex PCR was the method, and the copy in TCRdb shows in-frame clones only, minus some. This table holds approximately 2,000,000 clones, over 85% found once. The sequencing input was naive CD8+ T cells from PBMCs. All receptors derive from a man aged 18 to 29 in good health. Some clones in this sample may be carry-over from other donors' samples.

CDR3 in DNA: TGTGCCAGTAGTGCCCGAGGACAGGGGAACACTGAAGCTTTCTTT. Its protein is CASSARGQGNTEAFF. The gene calls are TRBV19 and TRBJ1-1; the match to TRBD1 covers 8 bases. The CDR3 contains 15 residues. Germline trimming cut 5 bases from V and 1 base from J; bases unmatched to any gene: 6. The germline V gene has CDR1 LNHDA and CDR2 SQIVND (reference sequence).

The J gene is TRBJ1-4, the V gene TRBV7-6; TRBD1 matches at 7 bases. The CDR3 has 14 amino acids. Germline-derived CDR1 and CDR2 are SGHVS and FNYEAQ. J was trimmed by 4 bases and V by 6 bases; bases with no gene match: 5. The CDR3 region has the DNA TGTGCCAGCAGTCCTCGGGACAGTAATGAAAAACTGTTTTTT. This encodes CASSPRDSNEKLFF.

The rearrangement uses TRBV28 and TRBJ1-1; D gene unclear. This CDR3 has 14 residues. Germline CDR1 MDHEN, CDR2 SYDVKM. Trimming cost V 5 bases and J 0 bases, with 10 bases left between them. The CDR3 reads CASSRSDLNTEAFF. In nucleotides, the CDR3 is TGTGCCAGCAGTCGCTCAGACTTGAACACTGAAGCTTTCTTT.

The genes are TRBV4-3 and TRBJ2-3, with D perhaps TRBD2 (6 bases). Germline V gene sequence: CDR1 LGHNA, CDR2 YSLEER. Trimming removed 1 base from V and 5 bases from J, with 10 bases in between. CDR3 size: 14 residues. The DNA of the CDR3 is TGCGCCAGCAGCCAAGCTAGCGCGGTAGATACGCAGTATTTT. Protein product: CASSQASAVDTQYF.

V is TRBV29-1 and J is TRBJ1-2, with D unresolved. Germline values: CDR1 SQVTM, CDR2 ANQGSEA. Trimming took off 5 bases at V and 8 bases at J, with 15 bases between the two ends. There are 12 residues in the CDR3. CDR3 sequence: CSVRNWVGGYTF. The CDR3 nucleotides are TGCAGCGTTCGCAATTGGGTCGGCGGCTACACCTTC. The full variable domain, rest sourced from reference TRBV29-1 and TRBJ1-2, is SAVISQKPSRDICQRGTSLTIQCQVDSQVTMMFWYRQQPGQSLTLIATANQGSEATYESGFVIDKFPISRPNLTFSTLTVSNMSPEDSSIYLCSVRNWVGGYTFGSGTRLTVV.